The rows below give T cell receptor beta chains drawn from one sample of a study of cytomegalovirus exposure and HLA in healthy donors. Generated by immunoSEQ multiplex PCR, the TCRdb table keeps only in-frame clones and is missing some. The top ten clones hold 1.7% of a sample with around 62,000 clones, 85% to 90% of them seen once. Sequencing was carried out using PBMCs. The receptors here all came from a woman aged 18-30 years in good health and CMV-seronegative. Both conserved end residues are trimmed from each CDR3. Each record gives: V gene, CDR3 protein.

TRBV28,ASSLQGVGQY
TRBV19,ASSPPTGAGYT
TRBV28,ASSLMLSGQDPPTDEQY
TRBV5-1,ASSLNSQETQY
TRBV7-2,ASSSSGGSYNEQF
TRBV5-5,ASSFEGEGEAF
TRBV7-3,ASSLTGDRVSLYGYT
TRBV5-1,ASSYSSGGADTQY
TRBV2,ASSDSGGMGEQY
TRBV7-9,ASSFSGTAHYEQY
TRBV7-9,ASSFGTGQF
TRBV29-1,SVEGGGTGEDEQY
TRBV7-9,ASTGTSGGYEQY
TRBV27,ASSLYPGTGMNTEAF
TRBV10-3,AISESGGVANTEAF
TRBV13,ASSRTGNYGYT
TRBV6-5,ASSPSGGAYNEQF
TRBV5-4,ASSLYLVYNEQF
TRBV11-1,ASSPEQGAGGYT
TRBV19,ASKQGIGNQPQH
TRBV10-3,AIGGVNTEAF
TRBV6-5,ASSYTLDKDNQPQH
TRBV5-1,ASSLTSGGAGGELF
TRBV27,ASSLLAGGAYEQY
TRBV19,ASAGTGATGANVLT
TRBV12-5,ASGLVLSSWGGDYNYGYT
TRBV7-9,ASSLSRRTDTQY
TRBV7-8,ASSGGTPSSYNEQF
TRBV6-1,ASKRSGQVYGYT
TRBV28,ASSSPTSGDYNEQF
TRBV11-2,ASSFYLETQY
TRBV10-3,AISEGLQGASTDTQY
TRBV6-4,ASSSGAGGNEQF
TRBV10-3,AIRLAGALNGPGELF
TRBV6-4,ASSPSSRGGADTQY
TRBV6-1,ASSEPAGPQETQY
TRBV6-1,ASRTGHGYT
TRBV7-6,ASSSGLASRPDTQY
TRBV30,AWRGGRNQPQH
TRBV28,ASTLAGGPEETQY
TRBV5-8,ASSTQLNDRAGRAF
TRBV5-1,ASSLGLDSNQPQH
TRBV28,ASSSGQESTDTQY
TRBV19,ASSRPQGLENIQY
TRBV14,ASSQRKSGAFYEQY
TRBV5-6,ASSLPGATNEKLF
TRBV9,ASSVLAVPYNEQF
TRBV5-1,ASSLGQTAAKNIQY
TRBV28,ASSFQGDYGYT
TRBV7-9,ASSRYRAAF
TRBV19,ASSMQGVAKNIQY
TRBV28,ASSLGGATYEQY
TRBV5-1,ASSLAQRGDYNEQF
TRBV15,ATSKGASSRETQY
TRBV28,ASSPGQGFYGYT
TRBV5-1,ASSWDRMGTEAF
TRBV28,ASRTGQSYEQY